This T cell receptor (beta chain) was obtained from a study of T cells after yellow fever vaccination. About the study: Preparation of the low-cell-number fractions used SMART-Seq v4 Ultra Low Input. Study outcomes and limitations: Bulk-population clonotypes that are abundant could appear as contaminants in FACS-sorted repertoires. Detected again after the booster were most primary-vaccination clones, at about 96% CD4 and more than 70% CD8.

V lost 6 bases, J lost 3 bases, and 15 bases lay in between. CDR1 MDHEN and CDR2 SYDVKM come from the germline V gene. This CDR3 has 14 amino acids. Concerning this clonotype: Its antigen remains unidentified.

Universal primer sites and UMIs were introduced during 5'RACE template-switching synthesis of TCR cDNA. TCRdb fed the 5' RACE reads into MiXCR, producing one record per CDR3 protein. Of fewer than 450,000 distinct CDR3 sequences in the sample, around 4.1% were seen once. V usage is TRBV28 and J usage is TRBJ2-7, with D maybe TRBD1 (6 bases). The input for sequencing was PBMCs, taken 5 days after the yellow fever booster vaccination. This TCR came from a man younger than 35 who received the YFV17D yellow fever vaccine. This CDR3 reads CASRNRVVVYEQYF. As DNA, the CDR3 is TGTGCCAGCAGGAACAGGGTGGTAGTCTACGAGCAGTACTTC.